Sequencing of this TCR beta chain was carried out in a study of blood T cell repertoires in COVID-19. For the study at large: The study drew acute and convalescent COVID-19 samples from the United States, Italy and Spain. In each case, the material was cDNA or gDNA derived from T cells, B-cell-depleted T cells, or PBMCs.

The CDR3 sequence is 14 residues long. The V segment lost 2 bases and the J segment 4 bases; nucleotides outside the gene matches: 4. CDR1 is GTSNPN and CDR2 is SVGIG in the germline V gene (reference sequence). In the authors' workflow: Amplification of reference gene primers provided the estimated nucleated cell counts. Only in-frame clones appear in the TCRdb table, and some are missing; sequencing was by immunoSEQ multiplex PCR. The DNA was the basis for D and trimming; V, J and clone size are from that table. This sample carries about 270,000 clones, over 75% of them seen once, and the ten largest clones take less than 15%.

The J gene is TRBJ2-3, the V gene TRBV30; 9 nucleotides align to TRBD2. The source material was peripheral blood. The sequence was collected from a human donor in a cohort sampled during active COVID-19. The CDR3 loop is CAWSMGLASDTQYF. The CDR3 nucleotides are TGTGCCTGGAGTATGGGACTAGCCTCAGATACGCAGTATTTT. Full variable domain (missing parts from reference TRBV30 and TRBJ2-3): SQTIHQWPATLVQPVGSPLSLECTVEGTSNPNLYWYRQAAGRGLQLLFYSVGIGQISSEVPQNLSASRPQDRQFILSSKKLLLSDSGFYLCAWSMGLASDTQYFGPGTRLTVL.